This T cell receptor (beta chain) was sequenced during a study of cytomegalovirus exposure and HLA in healthy donors. Study summary: An analysis done earlier identified 95 million to 140 million unique TCR beta sequences from about 180 million T cells. Study-wide points: CMV serostatus stood as the only immune exposure information on hand. Later analysis demonstrated an association between a missense DCLRE1C variant and TCR beta V- and J-gene trimming. Most TCR sequences showed up rarely, but some public TCRs showed up in many donors.

From germline, CDR1 is SNHLY and CDR2 FYNNEI. The V end was cut by 7 bases, the J end by 1 base, with 5 bases between. The CDR3 totals 12 residues. PCR used 60 Vbeta primers and 13 Jbeta primers. Clones were read by immunoSEQ multiplex PCR, and TCRdb kept only the in-frame ones, dropping some. The sample includes over 100,000 clones, 8.9% of them seen just once. This clone was recorded at least ten times. The target antigen is unknown. The TCR comes from a woman aged 35 to 49 in good health and CMV-seropositive. The J gene is TRBJ2-1, the V gene TRBV2, with D uncertain. The sample was PBMCs. The CDR3 is CASTRSYNEQFF. CDR3 in DNA: TGTGCCAGCACTCGGTCCTACAATGAGCAGTTCTTC. Drawing the rest from reference TRBV2 and TRBJ2-1, the complete variable domain is EPEVTQTPSHQVTQMGQEVILRCVPISNHLYFYWYRQILGQKVEFLVSFYNNEISEKSEIFDDQFSVERPDGSNFTLKIRSTKLEDSAMYFCASTRSYNEQFFGPGTRLTVL.